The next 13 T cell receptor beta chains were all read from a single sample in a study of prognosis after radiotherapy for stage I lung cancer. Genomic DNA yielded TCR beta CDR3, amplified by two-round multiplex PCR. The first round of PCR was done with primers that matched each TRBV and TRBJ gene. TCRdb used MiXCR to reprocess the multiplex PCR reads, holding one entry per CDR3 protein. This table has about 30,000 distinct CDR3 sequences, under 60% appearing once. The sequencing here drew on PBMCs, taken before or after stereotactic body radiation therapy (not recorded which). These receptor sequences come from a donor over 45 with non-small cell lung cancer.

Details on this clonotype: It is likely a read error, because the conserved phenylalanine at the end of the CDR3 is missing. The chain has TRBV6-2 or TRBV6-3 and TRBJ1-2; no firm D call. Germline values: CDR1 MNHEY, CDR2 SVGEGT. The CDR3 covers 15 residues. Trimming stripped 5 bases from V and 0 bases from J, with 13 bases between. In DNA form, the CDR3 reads TGTGCCAGCAGTGAACGGAGGGCGGCTAACTATGGCTACACCTAC. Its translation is CASSERRAANYGYTY.

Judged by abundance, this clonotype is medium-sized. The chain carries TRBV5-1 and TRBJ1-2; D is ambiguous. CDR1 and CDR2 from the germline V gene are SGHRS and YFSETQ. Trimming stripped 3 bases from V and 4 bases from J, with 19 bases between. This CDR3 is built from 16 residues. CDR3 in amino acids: CASSYAGVGRTYGYTF. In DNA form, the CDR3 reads TGCGCCAGCAGCTACGCTGGTGTGGGAAGAACCTATGGCTACACCTTC.

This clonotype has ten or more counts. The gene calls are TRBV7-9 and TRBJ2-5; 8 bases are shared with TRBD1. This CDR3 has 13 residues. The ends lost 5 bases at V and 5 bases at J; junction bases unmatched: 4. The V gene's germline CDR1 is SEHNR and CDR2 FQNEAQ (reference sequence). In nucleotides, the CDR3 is TGTGCCAGCAGCATCAGGGGGCTGGAGACCCAGTACTTC. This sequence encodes CASSIRGLETQYF. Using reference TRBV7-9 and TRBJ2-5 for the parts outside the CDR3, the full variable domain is DTGVSQNPRHKITKRGQNVTFRCDPISEHNRLYWYRQTLGQGPEFLTYFQNEAQLEKSRLLSDRFSAERPKGSFSTLEIQRTEQGDSAMYLCASSIRGLETQYFGPGTRLLVL.

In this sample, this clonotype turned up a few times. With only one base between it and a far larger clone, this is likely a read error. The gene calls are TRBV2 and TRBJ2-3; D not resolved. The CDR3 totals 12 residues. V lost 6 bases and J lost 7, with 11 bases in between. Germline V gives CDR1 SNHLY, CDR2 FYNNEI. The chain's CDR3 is CASSHPWYTQYF. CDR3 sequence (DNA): TGTGCCAGCAGCCACCCCTGGTATACGCAGTATTTT.

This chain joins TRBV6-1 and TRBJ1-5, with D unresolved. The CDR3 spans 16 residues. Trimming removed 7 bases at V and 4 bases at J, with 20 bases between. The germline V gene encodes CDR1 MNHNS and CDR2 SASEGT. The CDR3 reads CASTLSSVGGNQPQHF. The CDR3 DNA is TGTGCCAGCACACTCTCCTCCGTGGGAGGTAATCAGCCCCAGCATTTT.

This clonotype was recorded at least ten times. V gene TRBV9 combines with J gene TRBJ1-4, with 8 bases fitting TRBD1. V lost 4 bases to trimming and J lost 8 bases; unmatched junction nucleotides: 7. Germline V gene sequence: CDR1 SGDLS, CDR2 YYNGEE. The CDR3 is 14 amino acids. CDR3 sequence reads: CASSHGQGEEKLFF. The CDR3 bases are TGTGCCAGCAGCCACGGACAGGGTGAGGAAAAACTGTTTTTT.

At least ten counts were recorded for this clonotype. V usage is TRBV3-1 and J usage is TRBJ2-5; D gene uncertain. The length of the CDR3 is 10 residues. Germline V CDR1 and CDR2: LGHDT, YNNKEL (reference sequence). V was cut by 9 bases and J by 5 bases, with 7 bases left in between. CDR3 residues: CARDRETQYF. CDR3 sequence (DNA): TGTGCCAGGGATCGGGAGACCCAGTACTTC.

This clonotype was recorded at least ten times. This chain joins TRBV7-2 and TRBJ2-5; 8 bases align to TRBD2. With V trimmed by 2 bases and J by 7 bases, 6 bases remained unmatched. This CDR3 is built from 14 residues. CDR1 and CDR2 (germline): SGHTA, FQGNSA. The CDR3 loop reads CASSLLSGRGTQYF. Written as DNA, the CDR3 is TGTGCCAGCAGCTTACTGTCCGGGAGGGGGACCCAGTACTTC.

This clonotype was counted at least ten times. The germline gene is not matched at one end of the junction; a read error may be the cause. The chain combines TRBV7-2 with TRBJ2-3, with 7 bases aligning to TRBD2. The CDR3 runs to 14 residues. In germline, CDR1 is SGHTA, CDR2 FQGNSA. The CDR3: CASSLDTGSGTTDF. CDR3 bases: TGTGCCAGCAGCTTAGACACGGGGTCAGGGACTACAGATTTT. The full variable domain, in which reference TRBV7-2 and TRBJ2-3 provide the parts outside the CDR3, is GAGVSQSPSNKVTEKGKDVELRCDPISGHTALYWYRQSLGQGLEFLIYFQGNSAPDKSGLPSDRFSAERTGGSVSTLTIQRTQQEDSAVYLCASSLDTGSGTTDFGPGTRLTVL.

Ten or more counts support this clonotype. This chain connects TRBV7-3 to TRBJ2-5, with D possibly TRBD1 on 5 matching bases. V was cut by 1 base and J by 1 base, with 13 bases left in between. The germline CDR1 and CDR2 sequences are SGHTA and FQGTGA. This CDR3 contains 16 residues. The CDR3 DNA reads TGTGCCAGCAGCTTAAGGGCGGTGGGGCCCCAAGAGACCCAGTACTTC. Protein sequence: CASSLRAVGPQETQYF.

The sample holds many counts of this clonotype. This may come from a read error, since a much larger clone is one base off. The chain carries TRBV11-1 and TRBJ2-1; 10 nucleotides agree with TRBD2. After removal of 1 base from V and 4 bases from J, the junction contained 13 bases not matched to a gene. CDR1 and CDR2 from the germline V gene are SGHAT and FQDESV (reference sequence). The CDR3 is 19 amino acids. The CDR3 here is CASSLVCGALAGAYNEQFF. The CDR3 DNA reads TGTGCCAGCAGCTTAGTGTGCGGTGCCCTAGCGGGAGCTTACAATGAGCAGTTCTTC.

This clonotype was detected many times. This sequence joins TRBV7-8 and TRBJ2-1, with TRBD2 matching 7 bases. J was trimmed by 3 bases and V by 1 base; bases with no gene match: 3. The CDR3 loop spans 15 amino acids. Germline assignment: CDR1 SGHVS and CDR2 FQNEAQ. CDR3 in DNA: TGTGCCAGCAGCTTAGGTGCGGGGGACTACAATGAGCAGTTCTTC. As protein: CASSLGAGDYNEQFF.

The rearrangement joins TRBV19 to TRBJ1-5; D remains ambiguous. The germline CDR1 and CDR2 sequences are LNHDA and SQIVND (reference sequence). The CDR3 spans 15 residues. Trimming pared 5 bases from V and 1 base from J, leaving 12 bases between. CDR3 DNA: TGTGCCAGTAGTCCACCCCGGTTAAGCAATCAGCCCCAGCATTTT. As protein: CASSPPRLSNQPQHF.